This T cell receptor (beta chain) originates from a study of T cell repertoires in cytomegalovirus infection. Study-wide results and caveats: The ex vivo response was dominated by HLA-C-restricted CMV-specific TCR beta clonotypes. Cumulative frequency (of public TCR beta family members) identified carriers of CMV plus the relevant HLA.

TCRdb independently ran MiXCR on the reads; one entry per CDR3 protein. The sample comprises 310,000 or so distinct CDR3 sequences, around 10% of which are singletons, and more than 2.5% rests with the top ten. This clonotype was counted ten times or more. Its matching antigen is unknown. Between the trimmed V and J ends, which lost 5 bases and 4 bases, there was a span of 22 bases. Germline V gene data show CDR1 as LNHDA and CDR2 as SQIVND (reference sequence). The CDR3 has 17 residues. Sequencing used PBMCs. The rearrangement uses TRBV19 and TRBJ2-3; possibly TRBD1 or TRBD2 for D (5 bases each). The TCR comes from a human donor in good health (CMV status not recorded). Some clones in this sample may be carry-over from other donors' samples. CDR3: CASSLLRGLALADTQYF. The CDR3 coding sequence is TGTGCCAGTAGTCTTCTGAGGGGCCTTGCTTTGGCAGATACGCAGTATTTT.